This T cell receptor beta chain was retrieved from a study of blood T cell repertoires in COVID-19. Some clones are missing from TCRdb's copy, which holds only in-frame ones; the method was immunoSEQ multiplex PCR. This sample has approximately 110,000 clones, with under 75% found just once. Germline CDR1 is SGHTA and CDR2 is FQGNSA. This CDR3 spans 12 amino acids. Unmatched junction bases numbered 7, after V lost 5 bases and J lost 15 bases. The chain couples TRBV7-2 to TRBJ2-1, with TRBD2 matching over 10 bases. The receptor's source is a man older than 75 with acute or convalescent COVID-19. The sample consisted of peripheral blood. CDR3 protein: CASSVIAGGRFF. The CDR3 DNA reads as TGTGCCAGCAGCGTCATAGCGGGAGGTAGGTTCTTC. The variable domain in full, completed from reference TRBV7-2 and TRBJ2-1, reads GAGVSQSPSNKVTEKGKDVELRCDPISGHTALYWYRQSLGQGLEFLIYFQGNSAPDKSGLPSDRFSAERTGGSVSTLTIQRTQQEDSAVYLCASSVIAGGRFFGPGTRLTVL.